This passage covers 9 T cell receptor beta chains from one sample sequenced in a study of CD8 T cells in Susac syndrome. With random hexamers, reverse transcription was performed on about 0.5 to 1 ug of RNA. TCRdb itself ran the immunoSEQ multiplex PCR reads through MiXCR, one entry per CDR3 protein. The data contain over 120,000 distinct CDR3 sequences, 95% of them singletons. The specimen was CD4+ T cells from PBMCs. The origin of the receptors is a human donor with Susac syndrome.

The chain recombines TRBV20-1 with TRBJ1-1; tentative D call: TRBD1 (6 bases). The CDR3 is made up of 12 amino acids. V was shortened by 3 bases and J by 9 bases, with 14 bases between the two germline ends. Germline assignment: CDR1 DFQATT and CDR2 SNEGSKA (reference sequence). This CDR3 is CSASWGHEQAFF. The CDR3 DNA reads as TGCAGTGCTAGTTGGGGACACGAGCAAGCTTTCTTT.

The CDR3 loop reads CASSPRDQSGYGYTF. In DNA, the CDR3 is TGTGCCAGCTCACCCCGCGACCAAAGCGGCTATGGCTACACCTTC. This sequence joins TRBV18 and TRBJ1-2; no firm D call. V was trimmed by 3 bases and J by 4 bases, leaving 15 bases between them. In germline, CDR1 is KGHSH, CDR2 LQKENI. The CDR3 extends over 15 amino acids.

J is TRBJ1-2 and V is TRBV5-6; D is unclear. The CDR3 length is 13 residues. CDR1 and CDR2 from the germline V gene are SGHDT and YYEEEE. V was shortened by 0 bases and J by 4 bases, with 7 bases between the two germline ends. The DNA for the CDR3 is TGTGCCAGCAGCTTGGGGCAAACCTATGGCTACACCTTC. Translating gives CASSLGQTYGYTF.

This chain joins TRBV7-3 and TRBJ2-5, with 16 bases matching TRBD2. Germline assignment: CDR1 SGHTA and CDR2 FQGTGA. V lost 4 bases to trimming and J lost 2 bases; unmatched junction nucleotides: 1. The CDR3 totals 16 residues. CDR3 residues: CASSSGLAGGQETQYF. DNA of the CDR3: TGTGCCAGCAGCTCGGGACTAGCGGGAGGGCAAGAGACCCAGTACTTC.

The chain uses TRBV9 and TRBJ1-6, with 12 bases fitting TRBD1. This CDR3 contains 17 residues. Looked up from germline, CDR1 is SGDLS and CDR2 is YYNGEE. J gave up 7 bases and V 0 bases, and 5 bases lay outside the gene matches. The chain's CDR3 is CASSVAPGTGGNSPLHF. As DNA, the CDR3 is TGTGCCAGCAGCGTAGCTCCAGGGACAGGGGGCAATTCACCCCTCCACTTT.

The CDR3 loop is CASSMGQFYEQYF. The DNA of the CDR3 is TGTGCCAGTAGTATGGGGCAATTCTACGAGCAGTACTTC. This sequence joins TRBV19 and TRBJ2-7; tentative D call: TRBD1 (5 bases). CDR3 length equals 13 residues. CDR1 is LNHDA and CDR2 is SQIVND in the germline V gene (reference sequence). The V and J ends lost 3 bases and 3 bases respectively, with 9 bases between them.

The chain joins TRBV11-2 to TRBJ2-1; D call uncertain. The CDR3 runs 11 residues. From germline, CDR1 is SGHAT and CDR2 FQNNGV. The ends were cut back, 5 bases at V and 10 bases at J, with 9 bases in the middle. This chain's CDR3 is CASSPMGEQFF. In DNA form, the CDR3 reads TGTGCCAGCAGCCCAATGGGCGAGCAGTTCTTC.

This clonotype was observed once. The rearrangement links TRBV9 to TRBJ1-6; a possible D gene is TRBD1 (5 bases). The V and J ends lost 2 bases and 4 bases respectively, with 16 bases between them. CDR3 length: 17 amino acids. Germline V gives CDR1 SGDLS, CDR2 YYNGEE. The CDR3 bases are TGTGCCAGCAGCGTGTCGTTGGGGGGAGAATATAATTCACCCCTCCACTTT. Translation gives CASSVSLGGEYNSPLHF.

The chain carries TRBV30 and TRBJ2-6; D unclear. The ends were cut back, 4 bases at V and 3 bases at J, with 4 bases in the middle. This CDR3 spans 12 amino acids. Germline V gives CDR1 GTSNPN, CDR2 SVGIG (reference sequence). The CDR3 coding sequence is TGTGCCTGGACCCTTGGGGCCAACGTCCTGACTTTC. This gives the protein CAWTLGANVLTF.